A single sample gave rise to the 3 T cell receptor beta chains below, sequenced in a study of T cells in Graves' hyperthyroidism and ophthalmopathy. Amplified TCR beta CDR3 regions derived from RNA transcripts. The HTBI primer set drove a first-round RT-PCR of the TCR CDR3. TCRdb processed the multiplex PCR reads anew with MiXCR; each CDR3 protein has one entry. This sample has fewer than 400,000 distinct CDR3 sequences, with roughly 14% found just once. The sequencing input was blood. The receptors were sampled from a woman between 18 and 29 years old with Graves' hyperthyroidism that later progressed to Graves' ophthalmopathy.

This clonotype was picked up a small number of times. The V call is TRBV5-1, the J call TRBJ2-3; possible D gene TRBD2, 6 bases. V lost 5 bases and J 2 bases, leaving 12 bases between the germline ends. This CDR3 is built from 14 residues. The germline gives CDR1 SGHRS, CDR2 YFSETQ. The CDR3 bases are TGCGCCAGCAGAACGGGAGCCTCCACAGATACGCAGTATTTT. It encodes CASRTGASTDTQYF.

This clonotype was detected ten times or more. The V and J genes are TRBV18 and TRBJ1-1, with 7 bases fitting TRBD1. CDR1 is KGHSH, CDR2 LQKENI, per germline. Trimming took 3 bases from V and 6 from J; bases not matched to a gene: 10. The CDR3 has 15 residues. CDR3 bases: TGTGCCAGCTCACCCAGGGACAGCCAGAAATCTGAAGCTTTCTTT. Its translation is CASSPRDSQKSEAFF.

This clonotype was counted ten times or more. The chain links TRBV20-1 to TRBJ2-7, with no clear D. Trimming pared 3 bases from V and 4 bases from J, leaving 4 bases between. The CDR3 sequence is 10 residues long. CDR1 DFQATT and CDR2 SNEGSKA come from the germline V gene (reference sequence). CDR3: CSASHYEQYF. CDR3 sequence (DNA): TGCAGTGCTAGTCATTACGAGCAGTACTTC.